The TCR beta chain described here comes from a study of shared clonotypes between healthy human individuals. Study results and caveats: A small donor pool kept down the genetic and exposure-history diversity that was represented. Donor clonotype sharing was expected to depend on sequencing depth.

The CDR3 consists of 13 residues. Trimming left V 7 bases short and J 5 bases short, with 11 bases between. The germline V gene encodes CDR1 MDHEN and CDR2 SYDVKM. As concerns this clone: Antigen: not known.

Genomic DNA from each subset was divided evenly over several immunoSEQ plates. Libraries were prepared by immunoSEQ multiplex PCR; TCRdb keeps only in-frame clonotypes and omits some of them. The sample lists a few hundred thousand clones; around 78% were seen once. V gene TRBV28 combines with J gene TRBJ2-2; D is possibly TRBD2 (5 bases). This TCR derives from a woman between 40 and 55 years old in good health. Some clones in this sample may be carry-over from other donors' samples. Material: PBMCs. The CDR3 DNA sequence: TGTGCCAGCATAAGAGCGGATACCGGGGAGCTGTTTTTT. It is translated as CASIRADTGELFF.